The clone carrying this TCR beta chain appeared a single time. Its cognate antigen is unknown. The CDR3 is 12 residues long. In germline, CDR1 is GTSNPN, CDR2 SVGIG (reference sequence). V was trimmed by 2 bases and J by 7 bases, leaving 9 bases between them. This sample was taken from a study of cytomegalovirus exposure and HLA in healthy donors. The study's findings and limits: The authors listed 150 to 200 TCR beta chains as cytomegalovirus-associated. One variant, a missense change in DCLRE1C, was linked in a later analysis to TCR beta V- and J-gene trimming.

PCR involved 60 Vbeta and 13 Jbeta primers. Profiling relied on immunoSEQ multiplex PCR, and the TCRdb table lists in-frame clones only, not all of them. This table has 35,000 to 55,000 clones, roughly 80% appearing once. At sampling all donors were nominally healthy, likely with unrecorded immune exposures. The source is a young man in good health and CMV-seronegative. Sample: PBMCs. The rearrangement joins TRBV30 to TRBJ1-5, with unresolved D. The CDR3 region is CAWSPNNQPQHF. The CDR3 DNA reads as TGTGCCTGGAGTCCAAACAACCAGCCCCAGCATTTT.